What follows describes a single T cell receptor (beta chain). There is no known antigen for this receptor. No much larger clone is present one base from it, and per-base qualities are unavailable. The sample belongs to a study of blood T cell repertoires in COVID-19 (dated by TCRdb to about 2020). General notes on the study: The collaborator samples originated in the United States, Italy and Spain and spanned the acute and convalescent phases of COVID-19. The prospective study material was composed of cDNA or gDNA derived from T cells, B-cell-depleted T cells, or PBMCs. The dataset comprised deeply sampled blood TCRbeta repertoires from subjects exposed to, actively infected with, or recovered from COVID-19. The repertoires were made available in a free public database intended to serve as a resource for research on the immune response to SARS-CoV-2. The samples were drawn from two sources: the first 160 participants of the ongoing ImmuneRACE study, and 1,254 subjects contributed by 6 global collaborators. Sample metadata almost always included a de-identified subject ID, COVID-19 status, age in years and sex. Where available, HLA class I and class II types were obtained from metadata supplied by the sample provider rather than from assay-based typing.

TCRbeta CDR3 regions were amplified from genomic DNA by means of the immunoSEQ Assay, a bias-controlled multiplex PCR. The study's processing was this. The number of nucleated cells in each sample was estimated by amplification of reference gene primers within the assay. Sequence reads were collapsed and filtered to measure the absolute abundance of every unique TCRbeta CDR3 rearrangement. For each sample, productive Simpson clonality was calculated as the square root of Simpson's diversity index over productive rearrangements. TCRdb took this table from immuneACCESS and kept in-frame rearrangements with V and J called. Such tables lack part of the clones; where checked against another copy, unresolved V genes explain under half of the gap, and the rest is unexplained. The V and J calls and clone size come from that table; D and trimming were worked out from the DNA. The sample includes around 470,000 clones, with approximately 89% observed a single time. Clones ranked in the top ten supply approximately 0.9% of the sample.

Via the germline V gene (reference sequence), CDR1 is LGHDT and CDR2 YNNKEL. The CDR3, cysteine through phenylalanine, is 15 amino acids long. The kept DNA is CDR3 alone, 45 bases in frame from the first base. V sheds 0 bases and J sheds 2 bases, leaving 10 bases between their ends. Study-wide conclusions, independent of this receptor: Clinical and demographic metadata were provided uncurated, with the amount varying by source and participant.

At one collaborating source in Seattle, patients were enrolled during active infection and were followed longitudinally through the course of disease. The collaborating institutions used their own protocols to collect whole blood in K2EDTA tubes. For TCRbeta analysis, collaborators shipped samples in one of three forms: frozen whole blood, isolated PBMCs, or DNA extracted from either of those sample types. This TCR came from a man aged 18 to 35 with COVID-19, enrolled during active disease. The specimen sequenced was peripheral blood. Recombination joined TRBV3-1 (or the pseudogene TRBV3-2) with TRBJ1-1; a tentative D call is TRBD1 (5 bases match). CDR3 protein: CASSQDPGFNTEAFF. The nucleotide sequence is TGTGCCAGCAGCCAAGATCCAGGGTTCAACACTGAAGCTTTCTTT.